The rows below give T cell receptor beta chains drawn from one sample of a study of shared clonotypes between healthy human individuals. TCRdb keeps only in-frame clones here, not all; method: immunoSEQ multiplex PCR. The sample lists 1.5 million to 2.5 million clones, roughly 95% occurring once. The sequenced sample was naive CD8+ T cells sorted from blood. The source is a young man in good health. Both conserved end residues are part of each CDR3. Fields, in order: V gene, clone size, D gene, J gene, CDR3 protein, CDR3 DNA. The D gene is left open where the match is weak. Clone size is shown for a subset of rows, as once, few, many or a class of expanded clone.

>TRBV7-2|.|.|TRBJ1-6
CASSLDGIRTDSYNSPLHF
TGTGCCAGCAGCTTAGACGGAATTCGTACCGATTCCTATAATTCACCCCTCCACTTT
>TRBV4-1|.|.|TRBJ2-5
CASSQEGLGETQYF
TGCGCCAGCAGCCAAGAGGGCCTGGGGGAGACCCAGTACTTC
>TRBV7-6|.|.|TRBJ2-7
CASSLVGGSYEQYF
TGTGCCAGCAGCTTAGTGGGGGGCTCCTACGAGCAGTACTTC
>TRBV6-1|.|.|TRBJ2-1
CASRSDRMWGNEQFF
TGTGCCAGCAGATCAGACAGAATGTGGGGGAATGAGCAGTTCTTC
>TRBV4-3|.|TRBD1|TRBJ1-2
CASSQESGTGDGYTF
TGCGCCAGCAGCCAAGAATCTGGGACAGGCGATGGCTACACCTTC
>TRBV30|.|.|TRBJ1-6
CAWSVGYGENSPLHF
TGTGCCTGGAGTGTTGGTTACGGGGAGAATTCACCCCTCCACTTT
>TRBV4-3|.|.|TRBJ2-2
CASSQDGSGRVIIGELFF
TGCGCCAGCAGCCAAGATGGATCAGGCAGGGTTATTATAGGGGAGCTGTTTTTT
>TRBV27|.|.|TRBJ2-7
CASSLRDSYEQYF
TGTGCCAGCAGTTTACGGGATTCCTACGAGCAGTACTTC
>TRBV9|.|.|TRBJ1-6
CASSVVFVQRDNSPLHF
TGTGCCAGCAGCGTAGTTTTCGTACAGCGAGATAATTCACCCCTCCACTTT
>TRBV7-3|.|.|TRBJ2-1
CASSLNGQSNEQFF
TGTGCCAGCAGCTTAAACGGCCAGAGCAATGAGCAGTTCTTC
>TRBV2|.|.|TRBJ1-2
CAVSGSYYGYTF
TGTGCCGTCTCAGGGAGTTACTATGGCTACACCTTC
>TRBV5-4|.|.|TRBJ1-6
CASSWGGHTEEGSPLHF
TGTGCCAGCAGCTGGGGGGGGCATACAGAAGAAGGTTCACCCCTCCACTTT
>TRBV5-1|.|.|TRBJ1-2
CASSVLRGPMLGYTF
TGCGCCAGCAGCGTACTTCGGGGCCCAATGCTTGGCTACACCTTC
>TRBV5-1|.|TRBD1|TRBJ2-5
CASSSGTDQETQYF
TGCGCCAGCAGCTCGGGGACAGACCAAGAGACCCAGTACTTC
>TRBV6-1|.|TRBD1|TRBJ2-1
CLPALQGNNEQFF
TGCTTGCCAGCATTACAGGGGAACAATGAGCAGTTCTTC
>TRBV18|.|.|TRBJ2-7
CASSPLFGYEQYF
TGTGCCAGCTCACCACTCTTTGGGTACGAGCAGTACTTC
>TRBV30|.|.|TRBJ1-6
CAWSVDEGNSPLHF
TGTGCCTGGAGTGTAGACGAGGGTAATTCACCCCTCCACTTT
>TRBV5-1|once|.|TRBJ2-7
CASSPLGGYEQYF
TGCGCCAGCAGCCCTCTCGGGGGCTACGAGCAGTACTTC
>TRBV11-3|.|.|TRBJ1-1
CASSFPVGWDTEAFF
TGTGCCAGCAGCTTCCCGGTGGGATGGGACACTGAAGCTTTCTTT
>TRBV4-3|.|.|TRBJ2-5
CASSQVLGETQYF
TGCGCCAGCAGCCAAGTCCTGGGAGAGACCCAGTACTTC
>TRBV7-9|.|TRBD1|TRBJ2-1
CASSPRTGNYNEQFF
TGTGCCAGCAGCCCCCGGACAGGGAACTACAATGAGCAGTTCTTC
>TRBV7-6|.|.|TRBJ1-1
CASSLEDNTEAFF
TGTGCCAGCAGCTTAGAGGACAACACTGAAGCTTTCTTT
>TRBV9|.|.|TRBJ2-7
CASSDPGGREQYF
TGTGCCAGCAGCGACCCGGGGGGCCGCGAGCAGTACTTC
>TRBV4-1|.|TRBD1|TRBJ2-2
CASSSRQGDGTGELFF
TGCGCCAGCAGCTCCCGACAGGGGGATGGCACCGGGGAGCTGTTTTTT
>TRBV29-1|once|.|TRBJ2-7
CSVEGGYEQYF
TGCAGCGTTGAAGGGGGGTACGAGCAGTACTTC
>TRBV27|.|TRBD2|TRBJ2-2
CASSLGTSGRTGELFF
TGTGCCAGCAGTTTAGGGACTAGCGGGAGAACCGGGGAGCTGTTTTTT
>TRBV19|.|.|TRBJ1-2
CASSTVTYARTDYYGYTF
TGTGCCAGTAGTACCGTCACCTACGCACGGACAGACTACTATGGCTACACCTTC
>TRBV29-1|.|.|TRBJ2-7
CSVVPPGPAGYEQYF
TGCAGCGTCGTACCCCCCGGGCCCGCTGGGTACGAGCAGTACTTC
>TRBV5-1|.|.|TRBJ1-5
CASSEYGGATNQPQHF
TGCGCCAGCAGCGAGTACGGAGGGGCCACCAATCAGCCCCAGCATTTT
>TRBV27|.|.|TRBJ2-7
CASSSFGYIVHEQYF
TGTGCCAGCAGTTCCTTCGGGTATATCGTCCACGAGCAGTACTTC
>TRBV6-5|.|.|TRBJ2-2
CASRAVGHTGELFF
TGTGCCAGCAGGGCCGTCGGACATACCGGGGAGCTGTTTTTT
>TRBV27|.|.|TRBJ2-2
CASSFPLAGELFF
TGTGCCAGCAGTTTCCCCTTAGCCGGGGAGCTGTTTTTT
>TRBV6-5|.|.|TRBJ2-7
CASRDNLYEQYF
TGTGCCAGCAGGGACAACCTCTACGAGCAGTACTTC
>TRBV4-1|.|TRBD2|TRBJ2-7
CASSPHRGDVYEQYF
TGCGCCAGCAGCCCTCACCGGGGGGACGTCTACGAGCAGTACTTC
>TRBV28|.|.|TRBJ1-5
CASSFGSNQPQHF
TGTGCCAGCAGTTTTGGCAGCAATCAGCCCCAGCATTTT
>TRBV5-6|.|.|TRBJ1-2
CASSLGGPLANYGYTF
TGTGCCAGCAGCTTGGGGGGGCCACTAGCTAACTATGGCTACACCTTC
>TRBV9|.|.|TRBJ2-3
CASSDRDGYRGDTQYF
TGTGCCAGCAGCGACCGGGACGGCTACCGCGGAGATACGCAGTATTTT
>TRBV7-9|.|.|TRBJ1-1
CASSLDGLWEAFF
TGTGCCAGCAGCTTGGATGGACTTTGGGAAGCTTTCTTT
>TRBV19|.|.|TRBJ1-1
CASSHVGDGTEAFF
TGTGCCAGTAGCCATGTAGGGGACGGCACTGAAGCTTTCTTT
>TRBV11-2|.|.|TRBJ2-2
CASSFPGHSLGTGELFF
TGTGCCAGCAGCTTCCCGGGACACTCTTTGGGGACCGGGGAGCTGTTTTTT
>TRBV6-5|.|.|TRBJ2-7
CASSLPYEQYF
TGTGCCAGCAGCCTACCCTACGAGCAGTACTTC
>TRBV14|.|.|TRBJ1-2
CASSPAWEEGYTF
TGTGCCAGCAGTCCCGCCTGGGAGGAGGGCTACACCTTC
>TRBV27|once|TRBD1|TRBJ1-4
CASSFRGEGADEKLFF
TGTGCCAGCAGTTTCCGCGGGGAGGGGGCTGATGAAAAACTGTTTTTT
>TRBV7-9|.|.|TRBJ2-3
CASSLTATDTQYF
TGTGCCAGCAGCTTGACAGCTACGGATACGCAGTATTTT
>TRBV4-1|.|.|TRBJ2-7
CASSPQGNEQYF
TGCGCCAGCAGCCCCCAGGGGAACGAGCAGTACTTC
>TRBV6-7|.|.|TRBJ2-7
CASSPGVGLYEQYF
TGTGCCAGCAGTCCCGGAGTTGGGCTCTACGAGCAGTACTTC